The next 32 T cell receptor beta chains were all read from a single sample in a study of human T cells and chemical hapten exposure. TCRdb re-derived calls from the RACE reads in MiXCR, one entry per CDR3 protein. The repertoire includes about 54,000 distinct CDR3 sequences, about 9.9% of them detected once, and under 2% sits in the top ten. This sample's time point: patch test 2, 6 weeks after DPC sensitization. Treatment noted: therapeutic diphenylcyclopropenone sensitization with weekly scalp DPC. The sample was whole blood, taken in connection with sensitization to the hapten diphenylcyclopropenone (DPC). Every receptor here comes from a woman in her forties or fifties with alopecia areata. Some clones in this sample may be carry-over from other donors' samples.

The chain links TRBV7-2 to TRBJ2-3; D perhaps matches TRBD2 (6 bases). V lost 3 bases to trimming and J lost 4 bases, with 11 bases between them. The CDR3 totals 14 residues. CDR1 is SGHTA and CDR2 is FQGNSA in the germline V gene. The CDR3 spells CASSLSGSPDTQYF. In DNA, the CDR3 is TGTGCCAGCAGCTTGTCCGGGAGCCCAGATACGCAGTATTTT.

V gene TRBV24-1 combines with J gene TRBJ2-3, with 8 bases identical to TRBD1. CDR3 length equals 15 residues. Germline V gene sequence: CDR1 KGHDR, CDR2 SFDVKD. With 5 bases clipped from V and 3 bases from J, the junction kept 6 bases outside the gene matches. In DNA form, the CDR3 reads TGTGCCACCAGTGGAGCAGGGGGCGGAACAGATACGCAGTATTTT. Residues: CATSGAGGGTDTQYF.

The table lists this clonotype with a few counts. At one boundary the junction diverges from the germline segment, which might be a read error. CDR3 sequence reads: CSVATPRWETFSDNEQFF. CDR3 DNA sequence: TGCAGCGTAGCCACACCTAGATGGGAGACTTTCTCCGACAATGAGCAGTTCTTC. J is TRBJ2-1 and V is TRBV29-1, with D perhaps TRBD2 (5 bases). The CDR3 has 18 amino acids. Germline-derived CDR1 and CDR2 are SQVTM and ANQGSEA.

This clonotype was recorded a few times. The CDR3 reads CASGGQPDSREQFF. The DNA of the CDR3 is TGCGCCAGCGGGGGACAGCCTGACTCCCGAGAGCAGTTCTTC. The chain is built from TRBV5-1 and TRBJ2-1; 7 nucleotides line up with TRBD1. The CDR3 length is 14 residues. V shed 7 bases and J 10 bases; nucleotides not matched to a gene: 14. Germline loops: CDR1 SGHRS, CDR2 YFSETQ.

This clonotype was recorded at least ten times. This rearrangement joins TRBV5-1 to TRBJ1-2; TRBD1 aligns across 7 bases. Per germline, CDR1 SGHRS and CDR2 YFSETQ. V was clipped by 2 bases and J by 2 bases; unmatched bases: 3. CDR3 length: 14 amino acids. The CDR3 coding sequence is TGCGCCAGCAGCTTTACAGGGGAGAACTATGGCTACACCTTC. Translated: CASSFTGENYGYTF.

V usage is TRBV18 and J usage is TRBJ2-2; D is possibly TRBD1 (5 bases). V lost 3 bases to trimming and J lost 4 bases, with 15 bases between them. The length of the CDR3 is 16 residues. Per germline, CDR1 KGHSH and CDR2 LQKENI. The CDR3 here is CASSPRTTGTTGELFF. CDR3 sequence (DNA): TGTGCCAGCTCACCTCGAACCACAGGAACCACCGGGGAGCTGTTTTTT. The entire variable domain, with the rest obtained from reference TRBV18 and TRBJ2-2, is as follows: NAGVMQNPRHLVRRRGQEARLRCSPMKGHSHVYWYRQLPEEGLKFMVYLQKENIIDESGMPKERFSAEFPKEGPSILRIQQVVRGDSAAYFCASSPRTTGTTGELFFGEGSRLTVL.

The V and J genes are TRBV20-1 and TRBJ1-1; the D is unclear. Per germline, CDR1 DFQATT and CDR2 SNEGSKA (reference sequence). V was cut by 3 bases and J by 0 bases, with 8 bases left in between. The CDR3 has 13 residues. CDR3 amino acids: CSARSGLNTEAFF. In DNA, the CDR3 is TGCAGTGCTAGGTCGGGGTTGAACACTGAAGCTTTCTTT.

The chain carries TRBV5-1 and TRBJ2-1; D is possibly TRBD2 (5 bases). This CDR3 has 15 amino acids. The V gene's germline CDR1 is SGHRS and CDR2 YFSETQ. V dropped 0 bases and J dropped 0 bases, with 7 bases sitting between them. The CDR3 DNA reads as TGCGCCAGCAGCTTGGAAGGGAGCTCCTACAATGAGCAGTTCTTC. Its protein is CASSLEGSSYNEQFF.

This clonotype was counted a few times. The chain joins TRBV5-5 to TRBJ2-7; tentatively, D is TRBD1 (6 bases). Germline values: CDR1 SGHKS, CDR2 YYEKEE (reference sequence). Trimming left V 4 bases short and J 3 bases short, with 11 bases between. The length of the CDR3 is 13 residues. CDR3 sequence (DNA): TGTGCCAGCAGCCAAACAGGGTTCTACGAGCAGTACTTC. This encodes CASSQTGFYEQYF.

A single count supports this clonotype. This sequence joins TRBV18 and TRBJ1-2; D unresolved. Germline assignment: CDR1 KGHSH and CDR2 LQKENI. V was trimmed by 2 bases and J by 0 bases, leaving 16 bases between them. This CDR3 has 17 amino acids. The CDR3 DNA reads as TGTGCCAGCTCACCAATCGCAGGAACTTCTCCTAACTATGGCTACACCTTC. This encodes CASSPIAGTSPNYGYTF. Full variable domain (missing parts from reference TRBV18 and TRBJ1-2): NAGVMQNPRHLVRRRGQEARLRCSPMKGHSHVYWYRQLPEEGLKFMVYLQKENIIDESGMPKERFSAEFPKEGPSILRIQQVVRGDSAAYFCASSPIAGTSPNYGYTFGSGTRLTVV.

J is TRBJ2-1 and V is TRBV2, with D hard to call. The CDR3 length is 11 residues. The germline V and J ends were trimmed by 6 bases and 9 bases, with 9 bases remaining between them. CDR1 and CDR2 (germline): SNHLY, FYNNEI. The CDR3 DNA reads TGTGCCAGCAGCGGTAATGTTGAGCAGTTCTTC. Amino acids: CASSGNVEQFF.

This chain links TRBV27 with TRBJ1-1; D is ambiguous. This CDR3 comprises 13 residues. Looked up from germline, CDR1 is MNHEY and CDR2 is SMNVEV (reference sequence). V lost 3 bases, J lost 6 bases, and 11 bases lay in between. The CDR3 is CASSFSGTSEAFF. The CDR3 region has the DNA TGTGCCAGCAGTTTTTCGGGAACCTCTGAAGCTTTCTTT.

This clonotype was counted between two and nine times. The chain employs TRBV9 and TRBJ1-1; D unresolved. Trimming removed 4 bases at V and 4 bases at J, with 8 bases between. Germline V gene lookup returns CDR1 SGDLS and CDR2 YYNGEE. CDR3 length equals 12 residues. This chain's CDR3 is CASSLVGTEAFF. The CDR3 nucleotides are TGTGCCAGCAGCCTAGTGGGCACTGAAGCTTTCTTT.

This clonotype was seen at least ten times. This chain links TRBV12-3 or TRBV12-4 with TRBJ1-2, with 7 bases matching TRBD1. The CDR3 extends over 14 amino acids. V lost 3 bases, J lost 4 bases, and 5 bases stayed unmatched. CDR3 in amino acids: CASSLPDRAYGYTF. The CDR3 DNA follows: TGTGCCAGCAGTTTGCCAGACAGGGCCTATGGCTACACCTTC.

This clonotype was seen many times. The CDR3 loop is CASSPTGEYQPQHF. As DNA, the CDR3 is TGTGCCAGCAGCCCCACAGGGGAATATCAGCCCCAGCATTTT. The chain carries TRBV6-2 or TRBV6-3 and TRBJ1-5, with 7 bases lining up with TRBD1. V was clipped by 6 bases and J by 5 bases; unmatched bases: 7. CDR1 and CDR2 from the germline V gene are MNHEY and SVGEGT. This CDR3 comprises 14 residues.

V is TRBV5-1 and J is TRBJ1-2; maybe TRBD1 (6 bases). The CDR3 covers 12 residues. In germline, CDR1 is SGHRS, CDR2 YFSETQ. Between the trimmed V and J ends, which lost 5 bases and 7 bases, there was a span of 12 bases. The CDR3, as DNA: TGCGCCAGCAGTCGGACAGCTCTTGGCTACACCTTC. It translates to CASSRTALGYTF.

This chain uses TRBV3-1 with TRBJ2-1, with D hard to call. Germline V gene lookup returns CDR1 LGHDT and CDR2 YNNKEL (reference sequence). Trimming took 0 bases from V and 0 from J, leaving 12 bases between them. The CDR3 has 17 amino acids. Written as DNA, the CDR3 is TGTGCCAGCAGCCAAGATCTTGACGCTAGCTCCTACAATGAGCAGTTCTTC. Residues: CASSQDLDASSYNEQFF.

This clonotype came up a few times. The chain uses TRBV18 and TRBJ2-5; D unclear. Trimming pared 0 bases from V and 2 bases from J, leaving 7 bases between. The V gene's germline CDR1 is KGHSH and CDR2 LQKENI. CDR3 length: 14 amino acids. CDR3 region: CASSPPSAQETQYF. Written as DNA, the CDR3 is TGTGCCAGCTCACCACCGAGCGCTCAAGAGACCCAGTACTTC. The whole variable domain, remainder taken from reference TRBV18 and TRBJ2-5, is NAGVMQNPRHLVRRRGQEARLRCSPMKGHSHVYWYRQLPEEGLKFMVYLQKENIIDESGMPKERFSAEFPKEGPSILRIQQVVRGDSAAYFCASSPPSAQETQYFGPGTRLLVL.

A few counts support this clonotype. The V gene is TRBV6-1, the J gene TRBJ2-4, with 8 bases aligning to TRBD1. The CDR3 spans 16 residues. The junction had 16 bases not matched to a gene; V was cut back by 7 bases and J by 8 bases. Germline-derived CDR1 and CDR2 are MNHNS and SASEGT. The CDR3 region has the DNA TGTGCCAGCATCCGTCGTCAGGGGGCCGTTTGGGACATTCAGTACTTC. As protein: CASIRRQGAVWDIQYF.

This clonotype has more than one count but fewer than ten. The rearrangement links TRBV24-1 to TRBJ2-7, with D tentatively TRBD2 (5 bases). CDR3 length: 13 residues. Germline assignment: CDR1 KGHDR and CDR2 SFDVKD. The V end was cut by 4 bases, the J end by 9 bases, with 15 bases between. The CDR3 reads CATSDRGVMMQYF. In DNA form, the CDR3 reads TGTGCCACCAGTGACCGGGGAGTTATGATGCAGTACTTC.

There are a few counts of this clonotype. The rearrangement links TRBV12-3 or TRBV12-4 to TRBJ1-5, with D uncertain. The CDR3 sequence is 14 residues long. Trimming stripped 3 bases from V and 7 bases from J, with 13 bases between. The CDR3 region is CASSFGVVGQPQHF. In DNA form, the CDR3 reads TGTGCCAGCAGTTTCGGGGTTGTAGGCCAGCCCCAGCATTTT.

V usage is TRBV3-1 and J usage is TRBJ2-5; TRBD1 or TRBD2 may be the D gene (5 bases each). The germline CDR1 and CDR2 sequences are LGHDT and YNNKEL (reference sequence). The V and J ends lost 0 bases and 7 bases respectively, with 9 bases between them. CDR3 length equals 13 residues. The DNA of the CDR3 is TGTGCCAGCAGCCAAGAAGGGACGGGGACCCAGTACTTC. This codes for CASSQEGTGTQYF.

The CDR3 DNA follows: TGTGCCAGCAGCTCGCACCAGAGACGACTTTTCAATGAGCAGTTCTTC. The encoded protein is CASSSHQRRLFNEQFF. J is TRBJ2-1 and V is TRBV7-9; D remains unclear. V dropped 4 bases and J dropped 6 bases, with 19 bases sitting between them. There are 16 residues in the CDR3. Germline V lookup: CDR1 SEHNR, CDR2 FQNEAQ (reference sequence).

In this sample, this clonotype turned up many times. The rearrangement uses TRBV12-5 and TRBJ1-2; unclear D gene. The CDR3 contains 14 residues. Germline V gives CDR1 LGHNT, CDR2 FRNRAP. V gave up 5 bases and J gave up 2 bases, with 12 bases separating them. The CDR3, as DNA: TGTGCTAGTGGTCCAAGTCTGGGCAACTATGGCTACACCTTC. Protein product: CASGPSLGNYGYTF.

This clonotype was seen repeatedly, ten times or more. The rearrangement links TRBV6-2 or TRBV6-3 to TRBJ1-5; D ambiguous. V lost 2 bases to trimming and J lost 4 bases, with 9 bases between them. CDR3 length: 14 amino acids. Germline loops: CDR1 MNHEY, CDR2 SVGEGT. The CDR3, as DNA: TGTGCCAGCAGTTACCGGCGGCTTAATCAGCCCCAGCATTTT. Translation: CASSYRRLNQPQHF.

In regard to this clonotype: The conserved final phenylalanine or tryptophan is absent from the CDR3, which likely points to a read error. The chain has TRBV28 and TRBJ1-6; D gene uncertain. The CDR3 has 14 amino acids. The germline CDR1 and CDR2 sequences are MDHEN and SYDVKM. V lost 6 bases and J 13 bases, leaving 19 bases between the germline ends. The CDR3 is CASRLTRSAGPLHY. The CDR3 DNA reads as TGTGCCAGCAGACTAACACGTTCCGCAGGCCCCCTCCACTAT.

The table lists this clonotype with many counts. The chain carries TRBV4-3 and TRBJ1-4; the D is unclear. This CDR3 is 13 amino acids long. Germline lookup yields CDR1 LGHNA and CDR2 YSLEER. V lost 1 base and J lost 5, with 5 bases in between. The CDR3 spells CASSQAQNEKLFF. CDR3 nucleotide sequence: TGCGCCAGCAGCCAAGCACAAAATGAAAAACTGTTTTTT.

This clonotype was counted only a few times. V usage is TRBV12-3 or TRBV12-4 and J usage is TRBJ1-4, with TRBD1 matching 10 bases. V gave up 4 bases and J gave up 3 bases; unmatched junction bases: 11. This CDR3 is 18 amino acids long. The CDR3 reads CASSSGDRGPWANEKLFF. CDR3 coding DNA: TGTGCCAGCAGTTCGGGCGACAGGGGGCCTTGGGCTAATGAAAAACTGTTTTTT.

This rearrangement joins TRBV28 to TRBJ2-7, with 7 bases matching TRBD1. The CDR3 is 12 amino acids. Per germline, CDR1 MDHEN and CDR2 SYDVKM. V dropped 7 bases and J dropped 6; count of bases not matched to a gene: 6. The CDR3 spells CASMTTGTEQYF. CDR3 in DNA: TGTGCCAGCATGACGACAGGGACCGAGCAGTACTTC.

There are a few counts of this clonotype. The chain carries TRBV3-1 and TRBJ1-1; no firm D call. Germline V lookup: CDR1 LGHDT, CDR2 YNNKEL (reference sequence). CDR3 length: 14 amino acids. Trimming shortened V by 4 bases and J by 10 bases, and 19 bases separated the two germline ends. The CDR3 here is CASSPRNGKAGAFF. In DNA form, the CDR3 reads TGTGCCAGCAGCCCCAGAAACGGGAAGGCGGGAGCTTTCTTT.

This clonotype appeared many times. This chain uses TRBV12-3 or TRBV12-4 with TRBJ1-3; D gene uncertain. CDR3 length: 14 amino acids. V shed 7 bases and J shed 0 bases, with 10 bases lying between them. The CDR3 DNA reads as TGTGCCAGCACCTCGCGAAGCTCTGGAAACACCATATATTTT. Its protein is CASTSRSSGNTIYF.

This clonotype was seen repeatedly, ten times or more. CDR3 DNA: TGCGCCAGCAAGGGGTCTGGGGGTAGCACAGATACGCAGTATTTT. Translated: CASKGSGGSTDTQYF. J is TRBJ2-3 and V is TRBV5-1; perhaps D is TRBD1 or TRBD2 (5 bases each). Deletions cut 6 bases from V and 0 bases from J, with 14 bases between. The CDR3 covers 15 residues. Looked up from germline, CDR1 is SGHRS and CDR2 is YFSETQ.